These 8 T cell receptor beta chains originate from one sample sequenced in a study of T cells in Graves' hyperthyroidism and ophthalmopathy. Researchers amplified the TCR beta CDR3 regions from RNA transcripts. First-round RT-PCR with HTBI primers amplified the TCR CDR3 region. One entry per CDR3 protein results from TCRdb running MiXCR on the multiplex PCR reads. The sample gives roughly 300,000 distinct CDR3 sequences, about 20% of which show up once; 49% is in the top ten. Specimen: blood. These TCRs come from a woman aged 45-65 years with Graves' hyperthyroidism.

The chain couples TRBV6-1 to TRBJ1-2; D is undetermined. Germline CDR1 and CDR2: MNHNS and SASEGT. V was shortened by 5 bases and J by 8 bases, with 24 bases between the two germline ends. The CDR3 spans 16 residues. The CDR3 is CASSIAPTGSLGGYTF. The CDR3, as DNA: TGTGCCAGCAGTATCGCCCCCACCGGGAGCCTGGGGGGCTACACCTTC.

The chain links TRBV20-1 to TRBJ2-7, with a possible D match to TRBD1 (6 bases). V shed 6 bases and J shed 1 base, with 13 bases lying between them. Per germline, CDR1 DFQATT and CDR2 SNEGSKA (reference sequence). The CDR3 consists of 13 residues. The DNA of the CDR3 is TGCAGTGCCTACGGCGGACAGTCCTACGAGCAGTACTTC. It translates to CSAYGGQSYEQYF.

This clonotype was picked up many times. The chain employs TRBV7-2 and TRBJ2-3; 8 positions match TRBD1. There are 17 residues in the CDR3. The V gene end was trimmed by 5 bases and the J gene end by 5 bases; junction bases not matched to a gene: 15. The germline V gene encodes CDR1 SGHTA and CDR2 FQGNSA. CDR3 residues: CASSPTAGGAGKDTQYF. The CDR3 bases are TGTGCCAGCAGCCCCACTGCAGGGGGCGCTGGGAAAGATACGCAGTATTTT. The whole variable domain, remainder taken from reference TRBV7-2 and TRBJ2-3, is GAGVSQSPSNKVTEKGKDVELRCDPISGHTALYWYRQSLGQGLEFLIYFQGNSAPDKSGLPSDRFSAERTGGSVSTLTIQRTQQEDSAVYLCASSPTAGGAGKDTQYFGPGTRLTVL.

The chain links TRBV14 to TRBJ2-7, with TRBD1 identical over 11 bases. There are 14 residues in the CDR3. CDR1 and CDR2 from the germline V gene are SGHDN and FVKESK. The trim removed 1 base at V and 6 bases at J, leaving 2 bases unmatched. In DNA, the CDR3 is TGTGCCAGCAGCCAAGGGACAGGGGGCCTCGAGCAGTACTTC. Its protein product is CASSQGTGGLEQYF.

The chain joins TRBV10-3 to TRBJ1-3; D gene ambiguous. Per germline, CDR1 ENHRY and CDR2 SYGVKD. This CDR3 has 15 residues. V gave up 2 bases and J gave up 0 bases, with 8 bases separating them. The CDR3 sequence is CAISEELYSGNTIYF. CDR3 DNA sequence: TGTGCCATCAGTGAGGAACTGTACTCTGGAAACACCATATATTTT.

The V and J genes are TRBV12-3 or TRBV12-4 and TRBJ1-2; D gene unclear. V was pared by 1 base and J by 8 bases, with 8 bases between. The CDR3 runs 12 residues. In nucleotides, the CDR3 is TGTGCCAGCAGTTTAGGGGGAAGAGGCTACACCTTC. Translation: CASSLGGRGYTF.

The V call is TRBV29-1, the J call TRBJ2-7; D possibly corresponds to TRBD2 (7 bases). Trimming shortened V by 7 bases and J by 3 bases, and 13 bases separated the two germline ends. There are 12 residues in the CDR3. The germline gives CDR1 SQVTM, CDR2 ANQGSEA. In DNA form, the CDR3 reads TGCAGCGGGGGGGGCGGACTCTACGAGCAGTACTTC. It encodes CSGGGGLYEQYF.

This clonotype was counted only a few times. The V and J genes are TRBV5-8 and TRBJ2-3; no reliable D call. This CDR3 has 16 amino acids. V lost 0 bases and J 2 bases, leaving 13 bases between the germline ends. Germline CDR1 is SGHTS and CDR2 is YDEGEE. CDR3 residues: CASSLGTFEDTDTQYF. The CDR3 bases are TGTGCCAGCAGCTTGGGAACTTTTGAGGACACAGATACGCAGTATTTT.